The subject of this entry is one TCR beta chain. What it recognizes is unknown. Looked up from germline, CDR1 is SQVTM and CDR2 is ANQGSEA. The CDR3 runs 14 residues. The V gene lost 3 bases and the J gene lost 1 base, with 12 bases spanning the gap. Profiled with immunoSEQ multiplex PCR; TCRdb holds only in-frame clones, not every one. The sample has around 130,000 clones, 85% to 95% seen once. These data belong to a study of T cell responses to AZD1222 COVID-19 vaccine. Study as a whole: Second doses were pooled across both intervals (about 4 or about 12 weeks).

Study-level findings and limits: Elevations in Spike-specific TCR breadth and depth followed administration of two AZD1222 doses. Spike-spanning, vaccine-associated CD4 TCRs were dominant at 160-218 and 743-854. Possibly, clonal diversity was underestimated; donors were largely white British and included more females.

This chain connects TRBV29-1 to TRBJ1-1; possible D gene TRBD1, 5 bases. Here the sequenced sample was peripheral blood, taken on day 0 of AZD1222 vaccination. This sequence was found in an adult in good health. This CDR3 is CSVEGRIPNTEAFF. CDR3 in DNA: TGCAGCGTTGAGGGACGGATTCCGAACACTGAAGCTTTCTTT.